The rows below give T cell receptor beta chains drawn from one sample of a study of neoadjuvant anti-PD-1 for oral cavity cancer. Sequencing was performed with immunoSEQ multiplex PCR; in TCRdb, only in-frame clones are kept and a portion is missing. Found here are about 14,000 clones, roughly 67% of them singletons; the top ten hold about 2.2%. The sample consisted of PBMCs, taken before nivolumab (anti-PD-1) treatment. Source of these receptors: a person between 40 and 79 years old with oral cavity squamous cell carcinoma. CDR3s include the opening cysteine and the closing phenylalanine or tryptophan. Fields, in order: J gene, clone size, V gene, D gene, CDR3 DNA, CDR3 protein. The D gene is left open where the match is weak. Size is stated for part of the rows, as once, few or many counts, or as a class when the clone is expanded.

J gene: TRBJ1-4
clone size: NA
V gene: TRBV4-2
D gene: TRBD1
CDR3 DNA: TGTGCCAGCAGCCCCCGACAGGGTTTGGCTAATGAAAAACTGTTTTTT
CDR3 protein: CASSPRQGLANEKLFF

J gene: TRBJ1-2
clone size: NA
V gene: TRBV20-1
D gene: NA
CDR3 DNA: TGCAGTGAGGACGGCTACACCTTC
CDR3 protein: CSEDGYTF

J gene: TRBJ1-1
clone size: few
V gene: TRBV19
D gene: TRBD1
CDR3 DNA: TGTGCCAGTAGTATATCGACAGGGGCTGAAGCTTTCTTT
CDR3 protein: CASSISTGAEAFF

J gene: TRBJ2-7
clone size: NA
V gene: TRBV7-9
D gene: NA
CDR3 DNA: TGTGCCAGCAGCTCGCCCTATCTCTACGAGCAGTACTTC
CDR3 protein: CASSSPYLYEQYF

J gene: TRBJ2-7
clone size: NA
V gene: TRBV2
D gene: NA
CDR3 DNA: TGTGCCAGCAGTGAGCAGGGCGAGACCTACGAGCAGTACTTC
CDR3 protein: CASSEQGETYEQYF

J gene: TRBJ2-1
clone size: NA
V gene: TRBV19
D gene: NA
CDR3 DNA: TGTGCCAGTAGTATGAGCCGTCCCTCAGGGCTCTACAATGAGCAGTTCTTC
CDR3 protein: CASSMSRPSGLYNEQFF

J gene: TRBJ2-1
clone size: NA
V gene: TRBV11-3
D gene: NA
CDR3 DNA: TGTGCCAGCAGCTCGAACCAGGTTAGCTCCTACAATGAGCAGTTCTTC
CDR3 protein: CASSSNQVSSYNEQFF

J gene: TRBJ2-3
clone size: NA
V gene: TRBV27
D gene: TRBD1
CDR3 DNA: TGTGCCAGCACCGCCCGGGGGACAGGCTTTAGCACAGATACGCAGTATTTT
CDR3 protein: CASTARGTGFSTDTQYF

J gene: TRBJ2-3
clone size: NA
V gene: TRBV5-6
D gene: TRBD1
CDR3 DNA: TGTGCCAGCAGCTATAGAACCGGGACAGCCACAGATACGCAGTATTTT
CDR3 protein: CASSYRTGTATDTQYF

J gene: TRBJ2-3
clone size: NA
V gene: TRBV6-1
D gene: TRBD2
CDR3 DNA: TGTGCCAGCAAGGGACTAGCGGGAAAAACAGATACGCAGTATTTT
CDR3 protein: CASKGLAGKTDTQYF

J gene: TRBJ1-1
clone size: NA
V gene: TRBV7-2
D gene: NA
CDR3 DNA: TGTGCCAGCAGCTTAACTATAACTGAAGCTTTCTTT
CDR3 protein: CASSLTITEAFF

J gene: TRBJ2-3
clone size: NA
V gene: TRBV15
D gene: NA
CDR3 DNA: TGTGCCACCAGCAGGCAACTAGGAGATACGCAGTATTTT
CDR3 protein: CATSRQLGDTQYF